Listed below are T cell receptor beta chains from one sample, sequenced in a study of metastatic and nonmetastatic thyroid tumors. TCRdb reprocessed the PCR reads using MiXCR. This table has around 20,000 clones, about 21% appearing once. The source material was blood. The receptor set was obtained from a male donor with papillary thyroid cancer or a benign thyroid nodule (not recorded which). Some clones in this sample may be carry-over from other donors' samples. The CDR3 runs from the conserved cysteine through the conserved F or W. The order of the fields is D gene, clone size, CDR3 length, J gene, V gene, CDR3 protein, CDR3 DNA. A D gene is named only where the DNA matches it firmly. The size of a clone is reported for some rows only, either as once, few or many, or as a class for expanded clones.

d_gene: -; abundance: few; len: 12; j_gene: TRBJ2-7; v_gene: TRBV19; CDR3aa: CASSLGAYDQYF; CDR3nt: TGTGCCAGTAGTCTAGGAGCCTACGATCAGTACTTC
d_gene: -; abundance: -; len: 18; j_gene: TRBJ1-5; v_gene: TRBV3-1; CDR3aa: CASSQRPSQGLANQPQHF; CDR3nt: TGTGCCAGCAGCCAGCGACCTTCACAGGGTTTGGCCAATCAGCCCCAGCATTTT
d_gene: TRBD1; abundance: -; len: 15; j_gene: TRBJ1-5; v_gene: TRBV28; CDR3aa: CASRSQGVSNQPQHF; CDR3nt: TGTGCCAGCAGATCTCAGGGGGTGAGCAATCAGCCCCAGCATTTC
d_gene: -; abundance: few; len: 14; j_gene: TRBJ1-1; v_gene: TRBV6-2/TRBV6-3; CDR3aa: CASSYSVQGTEAFF; CDR3nt: TGTGCCAGCAGTTACTCTGTCCAGGGAACTGAAGCTTTCTTT
d_gene: -; abundance: -; len: 17; j_gene: TRBJ2-3; v_gene: TRBV6-5; CDR3aa: CASKVKSTWASTDTQYF; CDR3nt: TGTGCCAGCAAGGTCAAATCGACATGGGCTAGCACAGATACGCAGTATTTT
d_gene: TRBD2; abundance: many; len: 14; j_gene: TRBJ2-1; v_gene: TRBV12-3/TRBV12-4; CDR3aa: CASSLVAGYNEQFF; CDR3nt: TGTGCCAGCAGTCTAGTAGCGGGATACAATGAGCAGTTCTTC
d_gene: -; abundance: -; len: 13; j_gene: TRBJ2-2; v_gene: TRBV5-1; CDR3aa: CASSGTYTGELFF; CDR3nt: TGCGCCAGCAGCGGGACCTACACCGGGGAGCTGTTTTTT
d_gene: TRBD1; abundance: many; len: 17; j_gene: TRBJ1-2; v_gene: TRBV18; CDR3aa: CASSQDAGTGRNYGYTF; CDR3nt: TGTGCCAGCTCACAGGACGCCGGGACAGGCAGAAACTATGGCTACACCTTC
d_gene: TRBD2; abundance: many; len: 16; j_gene: TRBJ2-3; v_gene: TRBV10-3; CDR3aa: CAISQTSGDGTDTQYF; CDR3nt: TGTGCCATCAGTCAGACTAGCGGGGACGGCACAGATACGCAGTATTTT
d_gene: -; abundance: few; len: 15; j_gene: TRBJ1-3; v_gene: TRBV6-1; CDR3aa: CASSESAEGGNTIYF; CDR3nt: TGTGCCAGCAGTGAATCCGCCGAGGGTGGAAACACCATATATTTT
d_gene: TRBD2; abundance: many; len: 14; j_gene: TRBJ2-1; v_gene: TRBV20-1; CDR3aa: CSARASGRDNEQFF; CDR3nt: TGCAGTGCTAGGGCTAGCGGGAGGGACAATGAGCAGTTCTTC
d_gene: TRBD1; abundance: many; len: 17; j_gene: TRBJ2-1; v_gene: TRBV4-1; CDR3aa: CASSPQGVMGSYNEQFF; CDR3nt: TGCGCCAGCAGCCCTCAGGGGGTTATGGGCTCCTACAATGAGCAGTTCTTC
d_gene: -; abundance: -; len: 13; j_gene: TRBJ2-1; v_gene: TRBV11-2; CDR3aa: CASSLDRENEQFF; CDR3nt: TGTGCCAGCAGCTTAGACAGGGAGAATGAGCAGTTCTTC
d_gene: -; abundance: -; len: 16; j_gene: TRBJ2-1; v_gene: TRBV20-1; CDR3aa: CSAIILGISPYNEQFF; CDR3nt: TGCAGTGCTATCATCCTAGGCATAAGCCCCTACAATGAGCAGTTCTTC
d_gene: -; abundance: -; len: 13; j_gene: TRBJ1-3; v_gene: TRBV27; CDR3aa: CASSLSQGNTIYF; CDR3nt: TGTGCCAGCAGTTTATCGCAGGGAAACACCATATATTTT
d_gene: -; abundance: many; len: 15; j_gene: TRBJ1-2; v_gene: TRBV6-1; CDR3aa: CASSERSQNNYGYTF; CDR3nt: TGTGCCAGCAGTGAAAGGAGTCAGAATAACTATGGCTACACCTTC
d_gene: -; abundance: few; len: 11; j_gene: TRBJ1-2; v_gene: TRBV20-1; CDR3aa: CSAVTGYGYTF; CDR3nt: TGCAGTGCTGTGACAGGTTATGGCTACACCTTC
d_gene: TRBD2; abundance: few; len: 20; j_gene: TRBJ2-3; v_gene: TRBV4-1; CDR3aa: CASSQEGNRGASGSTDTQYF; CDR3nt: TGCGCCAGCAGCCAAGAAGGCAATAGGGGGGCTAGCGGGAGCACAGATACGCAGTATTTT
d_gene: TRBD1; abundance: -; len: 14; j_gene: TRBJ2-7; v_gene: TRBV5-1; CDR3aa: CASSLAGTDYEQYF; CDR3nt: TGCGCCAGCAGCTTGGCGGGGACAGACTACGAGCAGTACTTC
d_gene: TRBD2; abundance: many; len: 17; j_gene: TRBJ2-1; v_gene: TRBV15; CDR3aa: CATSRGRAGGIYNEQFF; CDR3nt: TGTGCCACCAGCAGAGGGCGAGCGGGAGGGATCTACAATGAGCAGTTCTTC
d_gene: -; abundance: many; len: 14; j_gene: TRBJ2-2; v_gene: TRBV5-4; CDR3aa: CASSFTGTSGELFF; CDR3nt: TGTGCCAGCAGCTTCACCGGGACATCCGGGGAGCTGTTTTTT
d_gene: -; abundance: many; len: 14; j_gene: TRBJ1-2; v_gene: TRBV27; CDR3aa: CASSALQRGYGYTF; CDR3nt: TGTGCCAGCAGCGCTCTTCAAAGGGGCTATGGCTACACCTTC
d_gene: TRBD1; abundance: many; len: 15; j_gene: TRBJ1-1; v_gene: TRBV12-3/TRBV12-4; CDR3aa: CASREGAYMNTEAFF; CDR3nt: TGTGCCAGCAGAGAGGGGGCCTACATGAACACTGAAGCTTTCTTT
d_gene: TRBD2; abundance: many; len: 15; j_gene: TRBJ2-3; v_gene: TRBV29-1; CDR3aa: CSVPPAGGGFDTQYF; CDR3nt: TGCAGCGTCCCCCCGGCGGGAGGGGGTTTTGATACGCAGTATTTT
d_gene: -; abundance: many; len: 13; j_gene: TRBJ2-6; v_gene: TRBV29-1; CDR3aa: CSVGDSGANVLTF; CDR3nt: TGCAGCGTTGGAGATTCTGGGGCCAACGTCCTGACTTTC
d_gene: -; abundance: many; len: 12; j_gene: TRBJ1-1; v_gene: TRBV27; CDR3aa: CASSDPNTEAFF; CDR3nt: TGTGCCAGCAGTGACCCGAACACTGAAGCTTTCTTT
d_gene: TRBD2; abundance: -; len: 17; j_gene: TRBJ2-5; v_gene: TRBV20-1; CDR3aa: CSARLTTIAGGGETQYF; CDR3nt: TGCAGTGCTAGACTTACCACAATAGCGGGAGGGGGAGAGACCCAGTACTTC
d_gene: -; abundance: few; len: 15; j_gene: TRBJ1-2; v_gene: TRBV28; CDR3aa: CASRPTGPTFYGYTF; CDR3nt: TGTGCCAGCAGACCTACAGGACCGACTTTCTATGGCTACACCTTC
d_gene: TRBD2; abundance: many; len: 14; j_gene: TRBJ2-1; v_gene: TRBV5-1; CDR3aa: CASRGGTSYNEQFF; CDR3nt: TGCGCCAGCAGAGGGGGGACTAGCTACAATGAGCAGTTCTTC
d_gene: -; abundance: many; len: 13; j_gene: TRBJ2-3; v_gene: TRBV7-8; CDR3aa: CASSLAGADTQYF; CDR3nt: TGTGCCAGCAGCTTAGCGGGAGCAGATACGCAGTATTTT
d_gene: -; abundance: -; len: 14; j_gene: TRBJ1-1; v_gene: TRBV30; CDR3aa: CAWRGMGGGTEAFF; CDR3nt: TGTGCCTGGAGGGGGATGGGAGGTGGCACTGAAGCTTTCTTT
d_gene: TRBD1; abundance: -; len: 17; j_gene: TRBJ2-2; v_gene: TRBV6-4; CDR3aa: CASSRSGTGANTGELFF; CDR3nt: TGTGCCAGCAGCCGATCCGGGACAGGGGCCAACACCGGGGAGCTGTTTTTT
d_gene: TRBD2; abundance: many; len: 14; j_gene: TRBJ2-7; v_gene: TRBV6-4; CDR3aa: CASPPDREDYEQYF; CDR3nt: TGTGCCAGCCCCCCTGATCGGGAGGACTACGAGCAGTACTTC
d_gene: TRBD1; abundance: medium-sized; len: 16; j_gene: TRBJ2-7; v_gene: TRBV6-1; CDR3aa: CASSSQRGQGNGEQYF; CDR3nt: TGTGCCAGCAGTTCACAACGGGGACAGGGTAACGGCGAGCAGTACTTC
d_gene: -; abundance: large; len: 12; j_gene: TRBJ2-2; v_gene: TRBV4-1; CDR3aa: CASSPLTGELFF; CDR3nt: TGCGCCAGCAGCCCACTCACCGGGGAGCTGTTTTTT
d_gene: -; abundance: -; len: 12; j_gene: TRBJ2-7; v_gene: TRBV27; CDR3aa: CASSSHAYEQYF; CDR3nt: TGTGCCAGCAGCTCACACGCCTACGAGCAGTACTTC